Each of the 17 T cell receptor beta chains below was sequenced from the same sample in a study of T cells in Graves' hyperthyroidism and ophthalmopathy. Amplification of TCR beta CDR3 regions used RNA as the template. TCR CDR3 underwent first-round RT-PCR with the HTBI primer set. TCRdb redid the calling of the multiplex PCR reads with MiXCR, one entry per CDR3 protein. The sample lists a few hundred thousand distinct CDR3 sequences; 40% to 55% were seen once. Sequenced material: peripheral blood or thyroid tissue (not recorded which). The source is a young woman with Graves' hyperthyroidism.

This rearrangement joins TRBV5-1 to TRBJ2-1, with 10 bases identical to TRBD2. Germline CDR1 SGHRS, CDR2 YFSETQ. The V segment lost 0 bases and the J segment 2 bases; nucleotides outside the gene matches: 5. This CDR3 is 17 amino acids long. The CDR3 is CASSLGVLAGAYNEQFF. DNA for the CDR3: TGCGCCAGCAGCTTGGGGGTTCTAGCGGGGGCCTACAATGAGCAGTTCTTC.

This clonotype was seen at least ten times. The V gene is TRBV20-1, the J gene TRBJ2-2, with unresolved D. The CDR3 has 17 residues. The germline V gene has CDR1 DFQATT and CDR2 SNEGSKA (reference sequence). Trimming took 0 bases from V and 0 from J, leaving 14 bases between them. The CDR3 spells CSARDLMPGPNTGELFF. As DNA, the CDR3 is TGCAGTGCTAGAGATCTCATGCCGGGCCCGAACACCGGGGAGCTGTTTTTT.

The chain couples TRBV27 to TRBJ2-7; D is tentatively TRBD1 or TRBD2 (5 bases each). V was pared by 1 base and J by 3 bases, with 13 bases between. The length of the CDR3 is 15 residues. Germline lookup yields CDR1 MNHEY and CDR2 SMNVEV (reference sequence). DNA for the CDR3: TGTGCCAGCAGTTTATACGCCCGAGGGGACTACGAGCAGTACTTC. Residues: CASSLYARGDYEQYF.

This clonotype occurred a few times. The genes are TRBV19 and TRBJ1-6; D is ambiguous. V was cut by 4 bases and J by 7 bases, with 17 bases left in between. Germline V CDR1 and CDR2: LNHDA, SQIVND (reference sequence). The CDR3 loop spans 16 amino acids. The CDR3 reads CASSTPRTGRNSPLHF. The DNA of the CDR3 is TGTGCCAGTAGTACCCCCCGGACGGGGAGGAATTCACCCCTCCACTTT.

The chain joins TRBV7-6 to TRBJ2-7; 11 nucleotides align to TRBD2. The DNA end is a closer match to TRBJ2-1, so the J assignment may be wrong. The CDR3 is 16 amino acids. Germline loops: CDR1 SGHVS, CDR2 FNYEAQ. CDR3 region: CASSPGASGRYNEQFF. The CDR3 nucleotides read TGTGCCAGCAGCCCAGGGGCTAGCGGGAGGTACAATGAGCAGTTCTTC.

This clonotype was seen ten or more times. J is TRBJ2-7 and V is TRBV5-1, with D possibly TRBD1 on 6 matching bases. V gave up 4 bases and J gave up 3 bases, with 17 bases separating them. Germline V gene lookup returns CDR1 SGHRS and CDR2 YFSETQ. This CDR3 has 15 amino acids. The CDR3 DNA is TGCGCCAGCAGCATACGGACAGTTGACTACTACGAGCAGTACTTC. Amino acid sequence: CASSIRTVDYYEQYF.

The genes are TRBV19 and TRBJ2-1; maybe TRBD2 (6 bases). The CDR3 is 12 residues long. V lost 10 bases, J lost 6 bases, and 13 bases lay in between. CDR1 and CDR2 from the germline V gene are LNHDA and SQIVND (reference sequence). CDR3: CATTSHSNEQFF. The DNA for the CDR3 is TGTGCCACGACTAGTCATAGCAATGAGCAGTTCTTC.

This chain links TRBV30 with TRBJ2-2, with 9 bases lining up with TRBD2. CDR1 and CDR2 (germline): GTSNPN, SVGIG (reference sequence). The CDR3 loop spans 15 amino acids. V shed 5 bases, J shed 7 bases, and the junction held 11 bases outside the gene matches. The CDR3 loop is CAWLLISGRGGELFF. The CDR3 bases are TGTGCCTGGCTTTTGATTAGCGGGAGAGGCGGGGAGCTGTTTTTT.

V is TRBV27 and J is TRBJ2-7; D is perhaps TRBD1 (5 bases). Germline V gene lookup returns CDR1 MNHEY and CDR2 SMNVEV (reference sequence). Trimming removed 0 bases at V and 7 bases at J, with 16 bases between. The CDR3 covers 15 residues. DNA for the CDR3: TGTGCCAGCAGTTTATCGGCTCACAGTAGGGGAGAGCAGTACTTC. This gives the protein CASSLSAHSRGEQYF.

A note on this clonotype: Given a much more abundant clone one base away, this may be a read error. Given the absence of the conserved phenylalanine or tryptophan at the CDR3 end, a read error is likely. The chain links TRBV20-1 to TRBJ2-7; D not resolved. Deletions cut 0 bases from V and 1 base from J, with 7 bases between. The CDR3 loop spans 13 amino acids. Germline V gene data show CDR1 as DFQATT and CDR2 as SNEGSKA (reference sequence). CDR3 amino acids: CSARDPVSYEQYS. The CDR3 region has the DNA TGCAGTGCTAGAGATCCCGTTTCCTACGAGCAGTACTCC.

The chain uses TRBV19 and TRBJ2-2; D uncertain. This CDR3 has 20 residues. V shed 4 bases and J shed 0 bases, with 24 bases lying between them. Germline V lookup: CDR1 LNHDA, CDR2 SQIVND (reference sequence). CDR3 bases: TGTGCCAGTAGTAGAATCCCGGCCCCGGTCCGGCGAGCGAACACCGGGGAGCTGTTTTTT. It encodes CASSRIPAPVRRANTGELFF. The variable domain in full, completed from reference TRBV19 and TRBJ2-2, reads DGGITQSPKYLFRKEGQNVTLSCEQNLNHDAMYWYRQDPGQGLRLIYYSQIVNDFQKGDIAEGYSVSREKKESFPLTVTSAQKNPTAFYLCASSRIPAPVRRANTGELFFGEGSRLTVL.

V usage is TRBV9 and J usage is TRBJ2-2, with D perhaps matching TRBD1 (6 bases). Looked up from germline, CDR1 is SGDLS and CDR2 is YYNGEE. V was shortened by 5 bases and J by 0 bases, with 17 bases between the two germline ends. There are 17 residues in the CDR3. CDR3 sequence reads: CASSYTPGATNTGELFF. Here the CDR3 DNA reads TGTGCCAGCAGTTACACCCCAGGGGCTACGAACACCGGGGAGCTGTTTTTT.

This clonotype came up many times. The gene calls are TRBV29-1 and TRBJ1-2, with unresolved D. Trimming stripped 0 bases from V and 1 base from J, with 9 bases between. The CDR3 contains 14 residues. Germline-derived CDR1 and CDR2 are SQVTM and ANQGSEA. CDR3 nucleotide sequence: TGCAGCGTTGAAGAGGGGTCTCGTAACTATGGCTACACCTTC. It translates to CSVEEGSRNYGYTF.

V is TRBV24-1 and J is TRBJ2-5; D gene uncertain. Germline CDR1 KGHDR, CDR2 SFDVKD. The CDR3 length is 14 residues. Deletions cut 4 bases from V and 5 bases from J, with 13 bases between. The CDR3 here is CATSDRRSAETQYF. CDR3 nucleotides: TGTGCCACCAGTGACCGACGGAGTGCGGAGACCCAGTACTTC.

This clonotype was recorded at least ten times. The chain uses TRBV13 and TRBJ2-6; the match to TRBD1 covers 7 bases. CDR1 PRHDT and CDR2 FYEKMQ come from the germline V gene (reference sequence). J gave up 0 bases and V 1 base, and 12 bases lay outside the gene matches. The CDR3 has 20 residues. The CDR3 nucleotides are TGTGCCAGCAGCTTAGCCCTCCGGGACAGCGATTTCTCTGGGGCCAACGTCCTGACTTTC. It encodes CASSLALRDSDFSGANVLTF.

Concerning this clonotype: One end of the junction does not line up with germline, which may come from a read error. The chain carries TRBV14 and TRBJ1-1; 7 bases fit TRBD1. Germline-derived CDR1 and CDR2 are SGHDN and FVKESK. The CDR3 spans 14 residues. Written as DNA, the CDR3 is TGTGCCAGCAGTGAGGGACAGATGAACGCTGAAGCTTTCTTT. Translated, it gives CASSEGQMNAEAFF.

This sequence joins TRBV24-1 and TRBJ1-2; 8 bases align to TRBD1. Per the germline V gene, CDR1 is KGHDR and CDR2 is SFDVKD. V gave up 9 bases and J gave up 12 bases; unmatched junction bases: 8. CDR3 size: 11 residues. CDR3 DNA: TGTGCCACCTTGACAGGGGTGGCCGACACCTTC. Amino acid sequence: CATLTGVADTF.